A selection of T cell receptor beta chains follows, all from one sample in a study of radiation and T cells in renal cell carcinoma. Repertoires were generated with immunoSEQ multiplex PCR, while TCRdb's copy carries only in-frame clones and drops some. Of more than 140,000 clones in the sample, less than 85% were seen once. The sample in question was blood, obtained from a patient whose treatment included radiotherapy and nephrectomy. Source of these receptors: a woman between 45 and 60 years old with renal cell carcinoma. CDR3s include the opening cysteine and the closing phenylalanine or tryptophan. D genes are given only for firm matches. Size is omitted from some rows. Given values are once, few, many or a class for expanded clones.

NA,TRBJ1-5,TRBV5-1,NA,TGCGCCAGCAGCCCTGACGGGGGCGATCAGCCCCAGCATTTT,CASSPDGGDQPQHF
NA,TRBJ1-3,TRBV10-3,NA,TGTGCCATCAGTGAAATCCGCTCTGGAAACACCATATATTTT,CAISEIRSGNTIYF
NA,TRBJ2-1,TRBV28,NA,TGTGCCAGCAGTGGTGGGAGTAGATACAATGAGCAGTTCTTC,CASSGGSRYNEQFF
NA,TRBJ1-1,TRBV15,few,TGTGCCACCAGCCTGGGCGGGCTTCCCCCTGAAGCTTTCTTT,CATSLGGLPPEAFF
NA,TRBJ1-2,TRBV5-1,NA,TGCGCCAGCAGCTTGTCCCGGGCTAACTATGGCTACACCTTC,CASSLSRANYGYTF
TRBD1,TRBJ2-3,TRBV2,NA,TGTGCCAGCGAGACAGGGACCGCAGATACGCAGTATTTT,CASETGTADTQYF
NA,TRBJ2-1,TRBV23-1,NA,TGCGCCAGCAGTCAAGTGCCCAGGGAAAATGAGCAGTTCTTC,CASSQVPRENEQFF
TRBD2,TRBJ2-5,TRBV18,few,TGTGCCAGCTCACCACTAGCGGGGTTCCAAGAGACCCAGTACTTC,CASSPLAGFQETQYF
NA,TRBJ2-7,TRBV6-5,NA,TGTGCCAGCAGTTCCGGGACTCCGGCCGGCGAGCAGTACTTC,CASSSGTPAGEQYF
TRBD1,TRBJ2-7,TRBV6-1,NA,TGTGCCAGCAGTGAACTGGGACAGGGTTCCTACGAGCAGTACTTC,CASSELGQGSYEQYF
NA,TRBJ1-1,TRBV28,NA,TGTGCCAGCAGTTTATGGGAGAGGCCCACTGAAGCTTTCTTT,CASSLWERPTEAFF
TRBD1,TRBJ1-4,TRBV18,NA,TGTGCCAGCTCACGATCCGGGACAGGGGCTCGGAAACTGTTTTTT,CASSRSGTGARKLFF
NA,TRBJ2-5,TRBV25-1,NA,TGTGCCAGCAGAGCGGATTATGGAGAGACCCAGTACTTC,CASRADYGETQYF
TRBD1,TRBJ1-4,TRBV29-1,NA,TGCAGCGTTTCGGACAGGGAGGAAAAACTGTTTTTT,CSVSDREEKLFF
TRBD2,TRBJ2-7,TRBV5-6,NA,TGTGCCAGCAGCTTGGCTCGGGAGGGGCGGGCCGAGCAGTACTTC,CASSLAREGRAEQYF
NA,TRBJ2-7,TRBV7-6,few,TGTGCCAGCAGCTCCGACCCAGGCGGGGCGCGGGGCGAGCAGTACTTC,CASSSDPGGARGEQYF
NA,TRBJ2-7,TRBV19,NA,TGTGCCAGTAGTATTGGTCCGGGGATCACCTACGAGCAGTACTTC,CASSIGPGITYEQYF
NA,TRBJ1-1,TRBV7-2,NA,TGTGCCAGCAGCTTAGGGCGGACGTTGAACACTGAAGCTTTCTTT,CASSLGRTLNTEAFF
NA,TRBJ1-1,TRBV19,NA,TGTGCCAGTAGTCCCGGGCCCCAGAACACTGAAGCTTTCTTT,CASSPGPQNTEAFF
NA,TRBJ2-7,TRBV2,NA,TGTGCCAGCAGTCAGAGGAACGAGCAGTACTTC,CASSQRNEQYF
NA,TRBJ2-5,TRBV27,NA,TGTGCCAGCAGGGAGCTGACTAGAGCACAAGAGACCCAGTACTTC,CASRELTRAQETQYF
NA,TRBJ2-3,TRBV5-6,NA,TGTGCCAGCAGCTTGGTTTTACCCGATACGCAGTATTTT,CASSLVLPDTQYF
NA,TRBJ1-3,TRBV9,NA,TGTGCCAGCAACGAAGGGGGGGCCGGAAACACCATATATTTT,CASNEGGAGNTIYF
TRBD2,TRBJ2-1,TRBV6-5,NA,TGTGCCAGCAGGGATGTAGCGGGAGGGTACAATGAGCAGTTCTTC,CASRDVAGGYNEQFF
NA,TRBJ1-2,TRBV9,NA,TGTGCCAGCAGCCCGCCAATCGGGGGCTACACCTTC,CASSPPIGGYTF
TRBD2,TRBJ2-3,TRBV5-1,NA,TGCGCCAGCACCCAAGGACTAGCGGGAGGTCGCGATACGCAGTATTTT,CASTQGLAGGRDTQYF
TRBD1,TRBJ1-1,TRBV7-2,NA,TGTGCCAGCAGCTCCCTGACAGGGGGCACTGAAGCTTTCTTT,CASSSLTGGTEAFF
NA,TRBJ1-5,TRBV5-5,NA,TGTGCCAGCAGCTTGGCTTACAGGGCGAATCAGCCCCAGCATTTT,CASSLAYRANQPQHF
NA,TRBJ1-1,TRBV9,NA,TGTGCCAGCAGCGTAGAATCGCGGGGTACCACTGAAGCTTTCTTT,CASSVESRGTTEAFF
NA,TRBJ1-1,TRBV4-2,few,TGTGCCAGCAGCCCGAGGCCGAACATGAACACTGAAGCTTTCTTT,CASSPRPNMNTEAFF
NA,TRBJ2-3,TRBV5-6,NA,TGTGCCAGCAGCTTCACAGGCCCAGATACGCAGTATTTT,CASSFTGPDTQYF
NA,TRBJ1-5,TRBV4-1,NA,TGCGCCAGCAGCCGACGGTTTGTAACGAGTCCCAATAGCAATCAGCCCCAGCATTTT,CASSRRFVTSPNSNQPQHF
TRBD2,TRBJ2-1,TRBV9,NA,TGTGCCAGCAGCGTAGCTCCAGCGGGGGTATACAATGAGCAGTTCTTC,CASSVAPAGVYNEQFF
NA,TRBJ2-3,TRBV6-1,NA,TGTGCCAGCAGTGAAGGTCCGGCGCAAAGGACGCAGTATTTT,CASSEGPAQRTQYF
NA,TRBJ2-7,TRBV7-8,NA,TGTGCCAGCAGCTTACTGCGGAGCTCCTACGAGCAGTACTTC,CASSLLRSSYEQYF
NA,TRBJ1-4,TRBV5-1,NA,TGCGCCAGCAGCTTGGCCGGGCGGACTAATGAAAAACTGTTTTTT,CASSLAGRTNEKLFF
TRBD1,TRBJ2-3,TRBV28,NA,TGTGCCAGCAGTCCCACAGGGGGCTCTGGAGATACGCAGTATTTT,CASSPTGGSGDTQYF
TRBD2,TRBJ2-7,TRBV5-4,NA,TGTGCCAGCAGCAGACCGGGACTAGGCTCCTACGAGCAGTACTTC,CASSRPGLGSYEQYF
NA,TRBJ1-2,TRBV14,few,TGTGCCAGCAGCCAGGTAACGACAGGCTATGGCTACACCTTC,CASSQVTTGYGYTF
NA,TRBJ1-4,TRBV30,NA,TGTGCCTGGAGTGCGGTCCGTGGGGGGGGTGAAAAACTGTTTTTT,CAWSAVRGGGEKLFF
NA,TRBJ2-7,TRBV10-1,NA,TGCGCCAGCAGTGAGTCAAGACAGGCCTACGAGCAGTACTTC,CASSESRQAYEQYF